This T cell receptor (beta chain) was identified in a study of Ad26.COV2.S vaccination and SARS-CoV-2 variants. Overall study context: Within the COV1001 Ad26.COV2.S trial arm, the donor was enrolled. Study observations and caveats: Ad26.COV2.S recipients had broader spike-specific TCRs (P = 0.0014).

The assay was immunoSEQ multiplex PCR, and TCRdb's table has in-frame clones only and misses some. The sample holds about 400,000 clones, about 90% seen once. A word on this clone: Its antigen is unknown.

The V gene's germline CDR1 is MNHEY and CDR2 SMNVEV (reference sequence). This CDR3 region has 17 residues. J gave up 0 bases and V 5 bases, and 6 bases lay outside the gene matches. Treatment: some 20 received Ad26.COV2.S at low or high dose, single or two shots; 5 received placebo; per-sample allocation not given. Collection of the samples took place on day 63 after the first injection of vaccine or placebo. This receptor was taken from a person between 18 and 65 years old who received the Ad26.COV2.S COVID-19 vaccine or a placebo. The chain combines TRBV27 with TRBJ2-6, with 8 positions matching TRBD1. The input for sequencing was peripheral blood, taken in a trial of Ad26.COV2.S vaccine versus placebo. The CDR3 DNA reads TGTGCCAGCAGTCGGGACAGGCCATACTCTGGGGCCAACGTCCTGACTTTC. Its translation: CASSRDRPYSGANVLTF.